The rows below give T cell receptor beta chains drawn from one sample of a study of graft-versus-host responses after intestinal transplantation. Profiling relied on immunoSEQ multiplex PCR, and the TCRdb table lists in-frame clones only, not all of them. The data show about 15,000 clones, about 90% seen once. The material sequenced was bone marrow, taken about 120 days after intestinal transplantation. Source of these receptors: a human patient who received an intestinal transplant, so some T cells may come from the graft donor. Both conserved end residues are part of each CDR3. A D gene is named only where the DNA matches it firmly. Clone size is not always given. Where it is, it says once, few, many or a class for expanded clones.

TRBD1,.,TRBJ1-2,TRBV10-3,CAISGDSPYGYTF,TGTGCCATCAGTGGGGACAGCCCCTATGGCTACACCTTC
.,.,TRBJ2-7,TRBV27,CASSLSGTRTYEQYF,TGTGCCAGCAGTTTAAGTGGGACTCGAACCTACGAGCAGTACTTC
TRBD2,.,TRBJ2-7,TRBV5-1,CASSLGTSGRGYEQYF,TGCGCCAGCAGCTTGGGGACTAGCGGGAGGGGGTACGAGCAGTACTTC
.,.,TRBJ2-1,TRBV7-9,CASSLGLFIADNEQFF,TGTGCCAGCAGCTTAGGACTATTCATAGCGGACAATGAGCAGTTCTTC
.,few,TRBJ2-3,TRBV9,CASSVVGPPSTDTQYF,TGTGCCAGCAGCGTAGTCGGACCCCCTAGCACAGATACGCAGTATTTT
TRBD2,.,TRBJ2-1,TRBV4-3,CASSQEGAGVSSEQFF,TGCGCCAGCAGCCAAGAGGGAGCGGGAGTCAGCTCTGAGCAGTTCTTC
.,.,TRBJ2-2,TRBV27,CASSASGGGELFF,TGTGCCAGCAGCGCCTCCGGAGGCGGGGAGCTGTTTTTT
TRBD1,.,TRBJ2-3,TRBV27,CASSFPTTGGKSGPSTDTQYF,TGTGCCAGCAGTTTTCCCACCACAGGGGGCAAGTCGGGTCCTAGCACAGATACGCAGTATTTT
.,few,TRBJ1-6,TRBV7-2,CASSLDTGSSYNSPLHF,TGTGCCAGCAGCTTGGACACAGGGAGCTCCTATAATTCACCCCTCCACTTT
.,.,TRBJ2-1,TRBV19,CASSIDLFGPSLDNEQFF,TGTGCCAGTAGTATAGACCTGTTCGGGCCCTCGCTAGACAATGAGCAGTTCTTC
TRBD2,.,TRBJ2-7,TRBV28,CASTPVQQAGSEQYF,TGTGCCAGCACCCCGGTCCAGCAAGCGGGGAGCGAGCAGTACTTC
TRBD2,.,TRBJ2-1,TRBV4-1,CASSQDEPTSMSEQFF,TGCGCCAGCAGCCAAGATGAACCGACTAGCATGAGTGAGCAGTTCTTC
TRBD2,.,TRBJ2-1,TRBV11-2,CASSLDAGGDEQFF,TGTGCCAGCAGCTTAGATGCTGGGGGGGATGAGCAGTTCTTC
.,few,TRBJ2-3,TRBV7-9,CASSVPQGPSTDTQYF,TGTGCCAGCAGCGTCCCCCAGGGGCCATCCACAGATACGCAGTATTTT